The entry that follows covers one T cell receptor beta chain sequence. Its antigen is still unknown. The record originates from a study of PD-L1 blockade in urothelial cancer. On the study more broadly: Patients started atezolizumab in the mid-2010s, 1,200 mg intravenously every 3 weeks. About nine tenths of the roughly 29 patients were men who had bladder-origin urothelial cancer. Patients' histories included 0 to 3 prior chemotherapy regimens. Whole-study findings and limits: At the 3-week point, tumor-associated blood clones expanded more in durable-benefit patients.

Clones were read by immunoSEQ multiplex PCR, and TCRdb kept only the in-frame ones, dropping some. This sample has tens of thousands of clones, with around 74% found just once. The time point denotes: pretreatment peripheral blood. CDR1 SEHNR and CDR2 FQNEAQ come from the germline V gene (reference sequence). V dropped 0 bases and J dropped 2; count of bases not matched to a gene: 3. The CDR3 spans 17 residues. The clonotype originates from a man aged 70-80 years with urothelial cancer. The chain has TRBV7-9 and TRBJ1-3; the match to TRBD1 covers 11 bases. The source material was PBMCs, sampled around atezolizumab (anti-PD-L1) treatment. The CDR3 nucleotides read TGTGCCAGCAGCTTAGCGGGACAGGGGGGCACTGGAAACACCATATATTTT. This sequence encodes CASSLAGQGGTGNTIYF.